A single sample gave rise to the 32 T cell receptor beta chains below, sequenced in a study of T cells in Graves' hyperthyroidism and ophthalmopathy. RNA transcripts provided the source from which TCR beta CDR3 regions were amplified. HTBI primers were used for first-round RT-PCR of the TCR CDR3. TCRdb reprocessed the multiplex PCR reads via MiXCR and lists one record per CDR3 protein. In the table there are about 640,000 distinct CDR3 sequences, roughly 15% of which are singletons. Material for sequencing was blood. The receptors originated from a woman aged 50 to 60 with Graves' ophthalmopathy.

CDR3 bases: TGTGCCAGCAGCTTCGACAGGGTGGACGGGGAGCTGTTTTTT. Protein: CASSFDRVDGELFF. The chain employs TRBV11-3 and TRBJ2-2; 7 positions agree with TRBD1. Looked up from germline, CDR1 is SGHNT and CDR2 is YENEEA. V trimming: 3 bases; J trimming: 7 bases; junction bases outside the gene matches: 5. The CDR3 sequence is 14 residues long.

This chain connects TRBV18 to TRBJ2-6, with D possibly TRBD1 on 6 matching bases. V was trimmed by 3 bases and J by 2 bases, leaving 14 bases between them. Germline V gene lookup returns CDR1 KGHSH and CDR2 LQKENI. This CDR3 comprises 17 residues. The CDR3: CASSPTSTGPGANVLTF. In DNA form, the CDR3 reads TGTGCCAGCTCACCGACATCGACAGGCCCTGGGGCCAACGTCCTGACTTTC.

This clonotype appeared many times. The CDR3: CASSLPPPGLAGDYDGRSYNEQFF. Here the CDR3 DNA reads TGTGCCAGCAGCTTACCGCCCCCGGGACTAGCAGGAGATTATGATGGGCGATCCTACAATGAGCAGTTCTTC. J is TRBJ2-1 and V is TRBV11-3; TRBD2 matches at 9 bases. The junction had 27 bases not matched to a gene; V was cut back by 2 bases and J by 1 base. Germline-derived CDR1 and CDR2 are SGHNT and YENEEA. The CDR3 spans 24 residues.

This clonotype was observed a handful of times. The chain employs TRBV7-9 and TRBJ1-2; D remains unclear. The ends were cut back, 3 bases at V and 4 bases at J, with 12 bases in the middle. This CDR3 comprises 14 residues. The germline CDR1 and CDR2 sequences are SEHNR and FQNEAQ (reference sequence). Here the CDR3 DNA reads TGTGCCAGCAGCTTGGAAGGCCCCGGCTATGGCTACACCTTC. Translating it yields CASSLEGPGYGYTF.

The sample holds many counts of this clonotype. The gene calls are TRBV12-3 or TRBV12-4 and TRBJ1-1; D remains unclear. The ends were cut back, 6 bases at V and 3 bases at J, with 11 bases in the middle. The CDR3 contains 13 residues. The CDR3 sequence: CASSSTPHTEAFF. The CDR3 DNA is TGTGCCAGCAGCTCAACACCTCACACTGAAGCTTTCTTT.

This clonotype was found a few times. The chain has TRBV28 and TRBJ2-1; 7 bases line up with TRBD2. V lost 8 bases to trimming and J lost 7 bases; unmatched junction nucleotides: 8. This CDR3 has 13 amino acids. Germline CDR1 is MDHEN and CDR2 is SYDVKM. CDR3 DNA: TGTGCCAGCCGCCTCGGACTAGTAAATGAGCAGTTCTTC. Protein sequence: CASRLGLVNEQFF.

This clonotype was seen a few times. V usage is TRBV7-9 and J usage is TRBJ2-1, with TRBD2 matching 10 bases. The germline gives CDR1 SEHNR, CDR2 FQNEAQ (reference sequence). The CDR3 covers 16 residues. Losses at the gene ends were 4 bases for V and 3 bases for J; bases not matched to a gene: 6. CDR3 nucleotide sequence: TGTGCCAGCAGCTCCGCAGGGACTAGCGTCTACAATGAGCAGTTCTTC. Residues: CASSSAGTSVYNEQFF. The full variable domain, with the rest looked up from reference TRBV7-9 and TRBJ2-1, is DTGVSQNPRHKITKRGQNVTFRCDPISEHNRLYWYRQTLGQGPEFLTYFQNEAQLEKSRLLSDRFSAERPKGSFSTLEIQRTEQGDSAMYLCASSSAGTSVYNEQFFGPGTRLTVL.

CDR3 in amino acids: CASSKMRTANTEAFF. The CDR3 region has the DNA TGTGCCAGTAGTAAAATGCGGACAGCCAACACTGAAGCTTTCTTT. V is TRBV19 and J is TRBJ1-1, with D possibly TRBD1 on 6 matching bases. CDR3 length equals 15 residues. Germline values: CDR1 LNHDA, CDR2 SQIVND (reference sequence). V was pared by 4 bases and J by 2 bases, with 14 bases between.

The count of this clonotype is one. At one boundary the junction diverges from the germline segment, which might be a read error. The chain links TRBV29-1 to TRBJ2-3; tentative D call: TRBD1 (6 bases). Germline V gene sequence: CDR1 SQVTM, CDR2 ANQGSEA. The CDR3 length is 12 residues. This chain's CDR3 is CSVVRDTDTRYF. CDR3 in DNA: TGCAGCGTGGTCAGGGACACAGATACGCGGTATTTT.

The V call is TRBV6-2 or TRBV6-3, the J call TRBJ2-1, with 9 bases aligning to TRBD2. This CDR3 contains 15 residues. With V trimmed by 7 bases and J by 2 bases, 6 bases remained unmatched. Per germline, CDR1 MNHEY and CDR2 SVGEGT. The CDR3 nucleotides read TGTGCCAGCATCTTAGCGGGAGCGGCCTACAATGAGCAGTTCTTC. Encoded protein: CASILAGAAYNEQFF.

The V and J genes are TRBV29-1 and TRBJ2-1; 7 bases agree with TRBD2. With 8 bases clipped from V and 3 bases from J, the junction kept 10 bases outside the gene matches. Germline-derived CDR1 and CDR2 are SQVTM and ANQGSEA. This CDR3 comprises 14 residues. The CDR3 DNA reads TGCAGCTTCGAGGGGCTAGCGGACTACAATGAGCAGTTCTTC. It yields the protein CSFEGLADYNEQFF.

This CDR3 is CATSDPLAGAASGELFF. Here the CDR3 DNA reads TGTGCCACCAGTGATCCTCTAGCGGGAGCCGCATCCGGGGAGCTGTTTTTT. This chain connects TRBV24-1 to TRBJ2-2, with 10 bases that match TRBD2. V shed 3 bases, J shed 6 bases, and the junction held 9 bases outside the gene matches. The CDR3 consists of 17 residues. Germline V lookup: CDR1 KGHDR, CDR2 SFDVKD.

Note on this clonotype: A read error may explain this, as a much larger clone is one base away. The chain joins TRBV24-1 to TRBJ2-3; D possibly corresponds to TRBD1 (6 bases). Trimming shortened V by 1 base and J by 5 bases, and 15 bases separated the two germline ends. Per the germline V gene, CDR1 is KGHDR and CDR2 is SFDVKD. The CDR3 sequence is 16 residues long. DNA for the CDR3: TGTGCCACCAGTGATTTCAAGGGTCAGGGGAAAGATACGCAGTATTTT. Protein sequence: CATSDFKGQGKDTQYF.

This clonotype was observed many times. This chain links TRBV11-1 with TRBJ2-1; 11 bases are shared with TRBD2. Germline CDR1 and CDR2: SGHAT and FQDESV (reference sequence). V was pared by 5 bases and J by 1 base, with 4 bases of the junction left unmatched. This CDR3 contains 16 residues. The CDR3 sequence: CASSLTSGMSYNEQFF. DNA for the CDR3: TGTGCCAGCAGCCTGACTAGCGGGATGTCCTACAATGAGCAGTTCTTC.

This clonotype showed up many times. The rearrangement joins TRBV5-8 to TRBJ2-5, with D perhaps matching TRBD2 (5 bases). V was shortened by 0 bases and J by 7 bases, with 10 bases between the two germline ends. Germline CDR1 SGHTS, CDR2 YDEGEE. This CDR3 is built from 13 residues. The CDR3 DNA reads TGTGCCAGCAGCTTGGTTACAGAGGGGACCCAGTACTTC. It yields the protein CASSLVTEGTQYF.

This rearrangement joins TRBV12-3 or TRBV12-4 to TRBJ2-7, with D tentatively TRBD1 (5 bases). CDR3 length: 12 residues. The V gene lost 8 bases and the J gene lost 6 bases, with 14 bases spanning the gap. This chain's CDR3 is CASGERGLEQYF. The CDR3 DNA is TGTGCCAGCGGGGAAAGGGGTCTCGAGCAGTACTTC.

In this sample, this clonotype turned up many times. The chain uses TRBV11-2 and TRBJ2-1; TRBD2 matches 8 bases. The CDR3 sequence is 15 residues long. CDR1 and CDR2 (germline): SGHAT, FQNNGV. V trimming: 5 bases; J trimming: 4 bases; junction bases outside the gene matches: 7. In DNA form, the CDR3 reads TGTGCCAGCAGCCCCATAGCGGGAAAATACAATGAGCAGTTCTTC. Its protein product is CASSPIAGKYNEQFF. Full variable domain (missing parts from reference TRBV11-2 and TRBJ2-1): EAGVAQSPRYKIIEKRQSVAFWCNPISGHATLYWYQQILGQGPKLLIQFQNNGVVDDSQLPKDRFSAERLKGVDSTLKIQPAKLEDSAVYLCASSPIAGKYNEQFFGPGTRLTVL.

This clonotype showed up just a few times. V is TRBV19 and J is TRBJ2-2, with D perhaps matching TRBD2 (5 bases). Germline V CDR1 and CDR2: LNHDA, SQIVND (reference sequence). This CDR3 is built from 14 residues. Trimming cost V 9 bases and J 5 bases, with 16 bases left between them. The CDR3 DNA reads TGTGCCAGCAACGGAGGAAGATTAACCGGGGAGCTGTTTTTT. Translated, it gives CASNGGRLTGELFF.

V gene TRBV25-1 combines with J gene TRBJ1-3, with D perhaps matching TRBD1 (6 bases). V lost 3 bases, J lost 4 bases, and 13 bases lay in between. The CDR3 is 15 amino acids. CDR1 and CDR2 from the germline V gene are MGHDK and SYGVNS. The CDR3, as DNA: TGTGCCAGCAGTGAGGCCGGGACACACGGAAACACCATATATTTT. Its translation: CASSEAGTHGNTIYF.

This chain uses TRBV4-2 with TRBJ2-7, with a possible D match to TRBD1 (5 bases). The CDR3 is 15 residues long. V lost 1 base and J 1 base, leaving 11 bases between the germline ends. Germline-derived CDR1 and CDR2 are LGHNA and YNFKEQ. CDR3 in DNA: TGTGCCAGCAGCCAAGCGGCAGGGCGATCCTACGAGCAGTACTTC. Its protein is CASSQAAGRSYEQYF.

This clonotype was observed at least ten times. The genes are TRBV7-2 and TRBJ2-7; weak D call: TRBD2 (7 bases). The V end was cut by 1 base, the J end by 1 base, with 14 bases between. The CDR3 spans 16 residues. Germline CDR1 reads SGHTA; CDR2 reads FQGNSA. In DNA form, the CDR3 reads TGTGCCAGCAGCTTAGACGGGGGGCTACTTTCCTACGAGCAGTACTTC. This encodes CASSLDGGLLSYEQYF.

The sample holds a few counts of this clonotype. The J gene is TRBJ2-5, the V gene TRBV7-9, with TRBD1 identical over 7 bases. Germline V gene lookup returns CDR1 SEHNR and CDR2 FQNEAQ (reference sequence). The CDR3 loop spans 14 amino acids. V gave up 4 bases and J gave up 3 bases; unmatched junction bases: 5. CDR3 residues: CASSYTGVEETQYF. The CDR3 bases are TGTGCCAGCAGCTACACAGGGGTAGAAGAGACCCAGTACTTC.

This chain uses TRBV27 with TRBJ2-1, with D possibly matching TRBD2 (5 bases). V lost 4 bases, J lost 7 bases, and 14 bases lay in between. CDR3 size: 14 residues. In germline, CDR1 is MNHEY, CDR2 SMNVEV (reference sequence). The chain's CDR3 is CASSWAGEQNEQFF. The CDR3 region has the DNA TGTGCCAGCAGTTGGGCGGGTGAACAGAATGAGCAGTTCTTC.

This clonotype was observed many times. CDR3 sequence reads: CASSLDSGRLYEQYF. DNA of the CDR3: TGTGCCAGCAGCTTAGATAGCGGGAGGTTGTACGAGCAGTACTTC. The J gene is TRBJ2-7, the V gene TRBV7-6; 10 bases are a match to TRBD2. Per germline, CDR1 SGHVS and CDR2 FNYEAQ. V gave up 1 base and J gave up 4 bases; unmatched junction bases: 4. CDR3 length: 15 amino acids.

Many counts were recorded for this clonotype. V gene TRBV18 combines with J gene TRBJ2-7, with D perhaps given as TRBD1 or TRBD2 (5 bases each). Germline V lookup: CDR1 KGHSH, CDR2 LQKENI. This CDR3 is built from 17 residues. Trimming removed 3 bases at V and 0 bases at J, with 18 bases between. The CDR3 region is CASSPMRGGNSSYEQYF. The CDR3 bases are TGTGCCAGCTCACCGATGAGGGGCGGAAATAGCTCCTACGAGCAGTACTTC.

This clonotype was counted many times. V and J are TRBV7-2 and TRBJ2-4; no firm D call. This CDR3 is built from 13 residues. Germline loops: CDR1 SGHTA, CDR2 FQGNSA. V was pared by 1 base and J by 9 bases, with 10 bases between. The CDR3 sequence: CASSLEWRGIQYF. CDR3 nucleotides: TGTGCCAGCAGCTTAGAATGGAGAGGCATTCAGTACTTC.

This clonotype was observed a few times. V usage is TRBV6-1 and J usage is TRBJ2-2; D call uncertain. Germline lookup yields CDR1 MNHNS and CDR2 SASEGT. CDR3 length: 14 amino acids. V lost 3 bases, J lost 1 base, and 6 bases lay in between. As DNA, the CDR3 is TGTGCCAGCAGTGACTCGTGGAACACCGGGGAGCTGTTTTTT. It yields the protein CASSDSWNTGELFF.

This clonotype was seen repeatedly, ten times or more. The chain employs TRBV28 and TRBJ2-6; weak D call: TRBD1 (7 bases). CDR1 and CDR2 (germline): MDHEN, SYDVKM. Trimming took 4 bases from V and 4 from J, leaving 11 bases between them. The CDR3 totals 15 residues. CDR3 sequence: CASSWRGRGANVLTF. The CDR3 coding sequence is TGTGCCAGCAGTTGGAGGGGGCGGGGGGCCAACGTCCTGACTTTC.

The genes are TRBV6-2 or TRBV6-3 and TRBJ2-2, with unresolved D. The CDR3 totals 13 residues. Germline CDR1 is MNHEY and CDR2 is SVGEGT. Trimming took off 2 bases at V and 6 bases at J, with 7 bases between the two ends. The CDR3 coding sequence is TGTGCCAGCAGTTACGGTGCGGCCGGGGAGCTGTTTTTT. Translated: CASSYGAAGELFF.

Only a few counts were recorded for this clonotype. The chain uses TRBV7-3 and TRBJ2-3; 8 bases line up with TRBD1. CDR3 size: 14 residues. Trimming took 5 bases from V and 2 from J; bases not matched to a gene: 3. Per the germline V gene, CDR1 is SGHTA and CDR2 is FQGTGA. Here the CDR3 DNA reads TGTGCCAGCAGCCGACAGGGGATCACAGATACGCAGTATTTT. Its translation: CASSRQGITDTQYF.

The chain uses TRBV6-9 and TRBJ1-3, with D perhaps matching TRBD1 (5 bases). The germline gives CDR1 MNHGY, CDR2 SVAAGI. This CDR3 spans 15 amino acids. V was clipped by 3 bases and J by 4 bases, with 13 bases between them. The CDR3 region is CASSYRIGQGNTIYF. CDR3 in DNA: TGTGCCAGCAGTTACCGAATCGGACAAGGAAACACCATATATTTT.

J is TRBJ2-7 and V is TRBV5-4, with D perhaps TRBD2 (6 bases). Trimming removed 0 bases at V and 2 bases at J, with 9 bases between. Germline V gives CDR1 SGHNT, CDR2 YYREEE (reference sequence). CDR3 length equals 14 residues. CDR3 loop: CASSLEGGAYEQYF. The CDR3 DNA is TGTGCCAGCAGCTTGGAAGGAGGGGCCTACGAGCAGTACTTC. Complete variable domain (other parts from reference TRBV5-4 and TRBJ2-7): ETGVTQSPTHLIKTRGQQVTLRCSSQSGHNTVSWYQQALGQGPQFIFQYYREEENGRGNFPPRFSGLQFPNYSSELNVNALELDDSALYLCASSLEGGAYEQYFGPGTRLTVT.